The following is a TCR beta chain sequence with its context. The sample holds a few counts of this clone. The antigen it binds to is not known. No base quality values were provided; no much bigger clone lies one nucleotide off. The data derive from a study of blood T cell repertoires in COVID-19 (TCRdb year 2020). With respect to the entire study: Samples covering the acute and convalescent phases of COVID-19 were provided by collaborators in the United States, Italy and Spain. The material from the prospective study consisted of cDNA or gDNA derived from T cells, B-cell-depleted T cells, or PBMCs. Subjects who had been exposed to COVID-19, were actively infected with it, or had recovered from it provided the deeply sampled blood TCRbeta repertoires that made up the dataset. The repertoires were released in a freely available public database meant as a resource for research on the immune response to SARS-CoV-2. Samples were obtained from the ongoing ImmuneRACE study (first 160 participants) and from 1,254 subjects provided by 6 global collaborators. The sample metadata nearly always contained a de-identified subject ID, COVID-19 status, age in years and sex. Where available, HLA class I and class II types were taken from metadata supplied by the sample provider and were not determined by assay-based typing.

One collaborating source in Seattle enrolled patients while the patients were actively infected and followed the patients over time throughout the course of disease. Each collaborating institution followed its own protocols to collect whole blood in K2EDTA tubes. For TCRbeta analysis, collaborators shipped samples as frozen whole blood, isolated PBMCs, or DNA extracted from either of those sample types. Broad study findings and their caveats: How much clinical and demographic metadata was included differed by source and by participant, and the metadata was provided uncurated.

The immunoSEQ Assay, a bias-controlled multiplex PCR, was used to amplify TCRbeta CDR3 regions from genomic DNA. In the authors' own workflow: The number of nucleated cells in each sample was estimated from the amplification of reference gene primers within the assay. To quantify the absolute abundance of each unique TCRbeta CDR3 rearrangement, sequence reads were collapsed and filtered. For each sample, productive Simpson clonality was calculated as the square root of Simpson's diversity index across productive rearrangements. In its TCRdb copy, this immuneACCESS table keeps in-frame sequences only and misses some clones. Where compared with another copy, unresolved V genes explain less than half of these, and the others have no known cause. V and J calls and clone size are given by that table; D and trimming were obtained from the DNA. The sample table holds about 230,000 clones, of which 65% to 90% were seen once. About 5.1% of the sample goes to the ten largest clones.

The source of this sequence is a middle-aged man with COVID-19, enrolled during active disease. Sequencing was carried out using peripheral blood.

The bases read TGTGCCAGCAGCCCTTACCAGGGGGAAACCTACAATGAGCAGTTCTTC. The resulting protein is CASSPYQGETYNEQFF. The chain is assembled from TRBV6-2 or TRBV6-3 and TRBJ2-1, with 7 bases in between that match TRBD1. CDR1 MNHEY and CDR2 SVGEGT are derived from the germline V gene. The CDR3 runs 16 amino acids, cysteine and phenylalanine included. Only CDR3 DNA remains: 48 bases, in frame from the first base. Trimming leaves V shorter by 6 bases and J shorter by 2 bases, with the junction holding 10 bases beyond the gene matches.